This TCR beta chain was captured in a study of T cell responses to AZD1222 COVID-19 vaccine. Study conclusions and caveats: White British donors predominated, females outnumbered males, and clonal diversity was possibly underestimated. The peak T cell response came first, and repertoires were sampled only after it. Two doses of AZD1222 preceded a rise in Spike-specific TCR breadth and depth.

The CDR3 spans 15 residues. About this clone: No antigen is known for it.

Clones were read by immunoSEQ multiplex PCR, and TCRdb kept only the in-frame ones, dropping some. This table has 90,000 to 130,000 clones, nearly 90% appearing once. V and J are TRBV21-1 and TRBJ1-5. TRBV21-1 represents a pseudogene. The clonotype was recovered from an adult in good health. The starting material was peripheral blood, obtained on day 0 of AZD1222 vaccination. CDR3 residues: CASKREPHSNQPQHF. CDR3 nucleotide sequence: TGTGCCAGCAAACGGGAGCCTCATAGCAATCAGCCCCAGCATTTT.